This paragraph covers one T cell receptor beta chain sequence. Its target antigen remains unknown. One base away there is no much larger clone; base qualities are not given. The data derive from a study of blood T cell repertoires in COVID-19 (dated by TCRdb to 2020 to 2021). The study in broad terms: The collaborator samples originated in the United States, Italy and Spain and spanned the acute and convalescent phases of COVID-19. Deeply sampled blood TCRbeta repertoires from subjects exposed to, actively infected with, or recovered from COVID-19 were included in the dataset. A freely available public database, intended as a resource for researchers studying the immune response to SARS-CoV-2, is where the repertoires were released. Where available, HLA class I and class II types were obtained from metadata supplied by the sample provider rather than from assay-based typing. The sample metadata nearly always contained a de-identified subject ID, COVID-19 status, age in years and sex. Samples came from the ongoing ImmuneRACE study (first 160 participants) plus 1,254 subjects from 6 global collaborators. The material from the prospective study consisted of cDNA or gDNA derived from T cells, B-cell-depleted T cells, or PBMCs. On the study overall, not on this receptor specifically: How much clinical and demographic metadata was included differed by source and by participant, and the metadata was provided uncurated.

Participants in the prospective study were enrolled through a virtual design, were aged roughly 18 to 90 years, and lived in about 25 United States geographic areas. Cohort assignment in the prospective study relied on participant-reported clinical history from a screening survey and a study questionnaire. Mobile phlebotomists in the prospective study collected whole blood, serum and a nasopharyngeal or oropharyngeal swab from every participant. Over an approximately 2-month period, participants in the prospective study had the option of providing additional blood draws and questionnaires. Blood samples from the prospective study were shipped frozen or at room temperature prior to DNA extraction. The CDR3 measures 13 amino acids from cysteine to phenylalanine. The DNA shown is the 39-base CDR3, in frame from base 1. Unmatched junction bases come to 6, with V trimmed by 3 bases and J by 8 bases. The germline V gene supplies CDR1 SGHAT and CDR2 FQNNGV.

TCRbeta CDR3 regions were amplified from genomic DNA using the immunoSEQ Assay, a bias-controlled multiplex PCR. The study's own analysis went as follows. The number of nucleated cells in each sample was estimated from the amplification of reference gene primers within the assay. To quantify the absolute abundance of each unique TCRbeta CDR3 rearrangement, sequence reads were collapsed and filtered. For each sample, productive Simpson clonality was calculated as the square root of Simpson's diversity index over productive rearrangements. TCRdb limited this immuneACCESS table to in-frame rearrangements with V and J called. A share of clones is missing; checked studies link under half to unresolved V genes, and the rest is unexplained. V and J calls and clone size follow that table, whereas D and trimming were derived from the DNA. The sample profile shows about 220,000 clones; 85% to 90% of them were found once. Roughly 3.7% of the sample is in the top ten clones.

The chain joins TRBV11-2 to TRBJ1-2; 7 bases in between match TRBD1. This clonotype was obtained from a woman between 18 and 29 years old in a cohort exposed to, infected with or recovered from COVID-19 (not recorded which). The sample comprised PBMCs or T cells enriched from blood (not recorded which). The DNA reads as follows: TGTGCCAGCAGCTTGATAGGGGGCAGGGGCTACACCTTC. Translated, it reads CASSLIGGRGYTF.